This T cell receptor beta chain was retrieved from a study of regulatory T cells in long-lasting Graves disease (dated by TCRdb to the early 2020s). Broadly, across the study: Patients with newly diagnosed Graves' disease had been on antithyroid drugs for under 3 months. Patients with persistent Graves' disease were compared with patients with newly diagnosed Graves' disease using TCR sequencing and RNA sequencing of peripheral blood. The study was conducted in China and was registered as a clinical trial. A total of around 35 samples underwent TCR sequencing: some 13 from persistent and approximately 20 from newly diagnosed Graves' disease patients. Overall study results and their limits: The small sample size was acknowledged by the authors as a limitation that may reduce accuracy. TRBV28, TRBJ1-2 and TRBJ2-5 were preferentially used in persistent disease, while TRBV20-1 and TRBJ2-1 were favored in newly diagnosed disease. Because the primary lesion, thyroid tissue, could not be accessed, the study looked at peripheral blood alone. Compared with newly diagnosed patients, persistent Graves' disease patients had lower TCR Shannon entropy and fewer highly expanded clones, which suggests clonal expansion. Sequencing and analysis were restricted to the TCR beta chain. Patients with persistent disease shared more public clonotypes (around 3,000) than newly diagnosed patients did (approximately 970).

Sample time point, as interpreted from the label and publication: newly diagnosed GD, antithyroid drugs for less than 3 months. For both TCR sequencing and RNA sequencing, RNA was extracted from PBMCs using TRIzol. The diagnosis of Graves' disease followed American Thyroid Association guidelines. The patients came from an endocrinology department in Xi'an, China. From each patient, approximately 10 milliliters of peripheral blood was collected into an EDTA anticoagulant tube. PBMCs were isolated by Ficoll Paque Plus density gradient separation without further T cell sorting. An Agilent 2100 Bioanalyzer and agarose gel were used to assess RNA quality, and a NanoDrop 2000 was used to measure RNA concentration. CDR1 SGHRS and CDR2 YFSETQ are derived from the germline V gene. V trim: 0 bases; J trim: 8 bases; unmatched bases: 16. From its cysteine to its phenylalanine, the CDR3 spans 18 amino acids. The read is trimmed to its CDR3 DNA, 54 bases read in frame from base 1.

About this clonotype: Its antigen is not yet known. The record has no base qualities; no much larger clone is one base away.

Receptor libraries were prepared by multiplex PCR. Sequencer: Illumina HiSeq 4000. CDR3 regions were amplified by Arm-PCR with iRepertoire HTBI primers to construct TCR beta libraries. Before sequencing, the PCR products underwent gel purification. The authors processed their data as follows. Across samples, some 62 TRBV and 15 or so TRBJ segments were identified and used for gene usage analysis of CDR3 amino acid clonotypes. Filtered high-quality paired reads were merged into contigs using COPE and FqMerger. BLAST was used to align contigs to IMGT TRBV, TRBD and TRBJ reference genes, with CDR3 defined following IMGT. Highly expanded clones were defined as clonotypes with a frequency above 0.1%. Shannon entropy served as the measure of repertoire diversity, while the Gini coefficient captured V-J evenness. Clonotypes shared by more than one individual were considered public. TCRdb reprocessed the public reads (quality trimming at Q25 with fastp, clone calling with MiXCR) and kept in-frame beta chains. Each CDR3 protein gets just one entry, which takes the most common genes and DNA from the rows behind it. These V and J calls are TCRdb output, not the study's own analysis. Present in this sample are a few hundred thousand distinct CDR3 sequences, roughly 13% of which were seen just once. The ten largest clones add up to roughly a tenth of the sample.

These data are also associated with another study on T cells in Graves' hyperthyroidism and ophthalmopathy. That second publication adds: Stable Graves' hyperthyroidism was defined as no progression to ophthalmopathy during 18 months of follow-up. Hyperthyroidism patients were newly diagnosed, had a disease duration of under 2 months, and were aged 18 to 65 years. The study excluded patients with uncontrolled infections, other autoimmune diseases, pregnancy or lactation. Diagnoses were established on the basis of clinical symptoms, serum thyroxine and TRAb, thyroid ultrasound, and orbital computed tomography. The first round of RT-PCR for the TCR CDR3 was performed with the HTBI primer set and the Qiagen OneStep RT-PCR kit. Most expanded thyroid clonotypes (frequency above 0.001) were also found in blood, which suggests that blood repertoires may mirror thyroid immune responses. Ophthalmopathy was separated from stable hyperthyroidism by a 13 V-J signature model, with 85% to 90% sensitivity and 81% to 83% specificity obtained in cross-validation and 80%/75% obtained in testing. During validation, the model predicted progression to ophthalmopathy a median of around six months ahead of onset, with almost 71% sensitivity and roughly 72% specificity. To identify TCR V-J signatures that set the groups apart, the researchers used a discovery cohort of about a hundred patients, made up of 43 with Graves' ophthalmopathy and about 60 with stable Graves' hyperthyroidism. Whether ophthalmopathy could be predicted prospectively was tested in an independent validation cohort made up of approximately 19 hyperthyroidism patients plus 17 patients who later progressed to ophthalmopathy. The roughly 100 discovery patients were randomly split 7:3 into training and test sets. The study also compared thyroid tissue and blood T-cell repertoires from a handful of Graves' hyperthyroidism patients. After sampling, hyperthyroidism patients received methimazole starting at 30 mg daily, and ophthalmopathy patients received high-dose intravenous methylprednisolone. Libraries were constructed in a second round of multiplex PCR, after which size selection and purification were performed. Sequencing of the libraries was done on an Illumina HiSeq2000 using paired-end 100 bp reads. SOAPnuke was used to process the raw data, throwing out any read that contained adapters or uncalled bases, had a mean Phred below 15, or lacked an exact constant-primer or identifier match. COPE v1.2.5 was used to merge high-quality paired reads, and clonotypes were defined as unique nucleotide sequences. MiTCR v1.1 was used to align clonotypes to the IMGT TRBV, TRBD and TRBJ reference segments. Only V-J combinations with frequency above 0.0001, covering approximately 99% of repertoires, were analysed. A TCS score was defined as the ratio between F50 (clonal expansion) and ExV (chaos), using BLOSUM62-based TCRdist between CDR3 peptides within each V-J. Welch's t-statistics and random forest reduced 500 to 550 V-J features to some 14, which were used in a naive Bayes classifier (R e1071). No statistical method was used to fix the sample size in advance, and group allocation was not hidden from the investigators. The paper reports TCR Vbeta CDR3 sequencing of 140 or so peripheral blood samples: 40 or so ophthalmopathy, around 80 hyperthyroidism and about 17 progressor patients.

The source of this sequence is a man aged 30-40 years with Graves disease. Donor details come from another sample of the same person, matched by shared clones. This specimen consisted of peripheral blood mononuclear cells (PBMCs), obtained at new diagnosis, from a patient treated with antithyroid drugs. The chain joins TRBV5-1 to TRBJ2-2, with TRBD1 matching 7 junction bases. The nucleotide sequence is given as TGCGCCAGCAGCTTGGACCCCGACAGGGAAGGGAGTGCGGGGGAGCTGTTTTTT. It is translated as CASSLDPDREGSAGELFF.